This T cell receptor (beta chain) was documented in a study of T cell responses to AZD1222 COVID-19 vaccine. Per germline, CDR1 MNHEY and CDR2 SVGAGI. V was clipped by 7 bases and J by 0 bases; unmatched bases: 7. This CDR3 has 15 amino acids. Assay: immunoSEQ multiplex PCR; the TCRdb copy retains only in-frame clones and omits some. The repertoire holds around 130,000 clones, approximately 94% seen once, with over 6.5% in the top ten. The sequencing used peripheral blood, collected on day 0 of AZD1222 vaccination. V is TRBV6-5 and J is TRBJ2-7, with 9 bases fitting TRBD2. The TCR comes from an adult in good health. Here the CDR3 DNA reads TGTGCCAGCAACCCGACTAGCGGATTCTCCTACGAGCAGTACTTC. Translation gives CASNPTSGFSYEQYF.